This TCR beta chain was found in a study of cytomegalovirus exposure and HLA in healthy donors. On the study more broadly: Some 80 million unique TCR sequences came from HLA-typed donors in an early release. General study points: It has been reported that TCR beta sequences accurately predicted the HLA-A and HLA-B alleles of most subjects. TCR beta V- and J-gene trimming, according to a later analysis, was linked to a missense DCLRE1C variant. Rarity marked most TCR sequences, yet some public TCRs occurred in many donors.

The CDR3 extends over 12 amino acids. V was shortened by 3 bases and J by 4 bases, with 6 bases between the two germline ends. Germline-derived CDR1 and CDR2 are MNHEY and SMNVEV (reference sequence). The primer mix had 60 Vbeta and 13 Jbeta primers. Profiling relied on immunoSEQ multiplex PCR, and the TCRdb table lists in-frame clones only, not all of them. Of about 150,000 clones in the sample, 75% to 80% were seen once. For this clone: Its antigen is as yet unknown.

The V gene is TRBV27, the J gene TRBJ2-5; no reliable D call. This clonotype was obtained from a woman in her twenties or thirties in good health and CMV-seronegative. The sample was PBMCs. Written as DNA, the CDR3 is TGTGCCAGCAGTTTTAATCGAGAGACCCAGTACTTC. This translates into CASSFNRETQYF.